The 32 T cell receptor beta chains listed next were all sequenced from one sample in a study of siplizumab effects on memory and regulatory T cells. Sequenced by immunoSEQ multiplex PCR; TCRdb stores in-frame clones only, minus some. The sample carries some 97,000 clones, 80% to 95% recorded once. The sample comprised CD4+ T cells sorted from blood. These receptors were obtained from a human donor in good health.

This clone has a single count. This CDR3 reads CASSTDRVTTPLHF. The CDR3 DNA reads TGTGCCAGCAGTACTGACAGGGTAACAACACCCCTCCACTTT. The rearrangement links TRBV28 to TRBJ1-6; 7 nucleotides align to TRBD1. After removal of 5 bases from V and 11 bases from J, the junction contained 9 bases not matched to a gene. Germline loops: CDR1 MDHEN, CDR2 SYDVKM. This CDR3 is 14 amino acids long. The variable domain in full, completed from reference TRBV28 and TRBJ1-6, reads DVKVTQSSRYLVKRTGEKVFLECVQDMDHENMFWYRQDPGLGLRLIYFSYDVKMKEKGDIPEGYSVSREKKERFSLILESASTNQTSMYLCASSTDRVTTPLHFGNGTRLTVT.

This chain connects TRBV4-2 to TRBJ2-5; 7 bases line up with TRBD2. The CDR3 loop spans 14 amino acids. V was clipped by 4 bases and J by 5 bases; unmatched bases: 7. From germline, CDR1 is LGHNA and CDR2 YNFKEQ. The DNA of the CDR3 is TGTGCCAGCAGCCTGGGGGGAGGGCTGGAGACCCAGTACTTC. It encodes CASSLGGGLETQYF.

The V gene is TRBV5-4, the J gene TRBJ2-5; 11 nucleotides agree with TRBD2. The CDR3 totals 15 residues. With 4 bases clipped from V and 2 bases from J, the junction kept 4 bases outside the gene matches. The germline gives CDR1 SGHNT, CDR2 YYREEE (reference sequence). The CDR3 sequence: CASSPGLADQETQYF. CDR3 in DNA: TGTGCCAGCAGCCCGGGACTAGCGGATCAAGAGACCCAGTACTTC.

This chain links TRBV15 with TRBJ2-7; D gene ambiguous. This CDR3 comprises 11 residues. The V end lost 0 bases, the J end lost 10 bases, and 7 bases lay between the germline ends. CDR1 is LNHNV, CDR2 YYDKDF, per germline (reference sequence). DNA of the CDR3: TGTGCCACCAGCAGAGATAGAGAACAGTACTTC. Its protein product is CATSRDREQYF.

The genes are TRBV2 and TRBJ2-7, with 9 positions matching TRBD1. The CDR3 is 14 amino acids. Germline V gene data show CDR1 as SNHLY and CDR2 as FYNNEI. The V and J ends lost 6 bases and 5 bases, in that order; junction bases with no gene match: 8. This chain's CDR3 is CASRGGTGSNEQYF. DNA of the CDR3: TGTGCCAGCAGGGGAGGGACAGGGAGCAACGAGCAGTACTTC.

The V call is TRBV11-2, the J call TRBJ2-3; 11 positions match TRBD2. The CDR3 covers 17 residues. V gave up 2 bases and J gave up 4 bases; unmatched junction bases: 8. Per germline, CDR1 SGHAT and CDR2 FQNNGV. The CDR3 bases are TGTGCCAGCAGCTTAATGGGTAGCGGGGGGGCGTCAGATACGCAGTATTTT. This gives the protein CASSLMGSGGASDTQYF.

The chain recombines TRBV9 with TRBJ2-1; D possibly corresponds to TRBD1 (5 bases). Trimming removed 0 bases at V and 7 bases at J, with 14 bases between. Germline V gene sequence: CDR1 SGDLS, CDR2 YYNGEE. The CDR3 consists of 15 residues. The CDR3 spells CASSVVPSGSNEQFF. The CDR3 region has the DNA TGTGCCAGCAGCGTAGTTCCGTCAGGGTCAAATGAGCAGTTCTTC.

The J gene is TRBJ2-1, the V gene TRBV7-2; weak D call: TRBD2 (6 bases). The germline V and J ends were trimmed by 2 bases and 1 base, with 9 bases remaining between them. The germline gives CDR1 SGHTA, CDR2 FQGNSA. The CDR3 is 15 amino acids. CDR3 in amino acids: CASSLSGGSYNEQFF. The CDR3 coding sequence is TGTGCCAGCAGCTTATCCGGGGGATCCTACAATGAGCAGTTCTTC.

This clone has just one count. The CDR3, as DNA: TGTGCCAGTAGTATGTTTTCATGGTCCTATGGCTACACCTTC. As protein: CASSMFSWSYGYTF. This rearrangement joins TRBV19 to TRBJ1-2; D unresolved. V was shortened by 3 bases and J by 4 bases, with 12 bases between the two germline ends. The CDR3 covers 14 residues. CDR1 is LNHDA and CDR2 is SQIVND in the germline V gene (reference sequence).

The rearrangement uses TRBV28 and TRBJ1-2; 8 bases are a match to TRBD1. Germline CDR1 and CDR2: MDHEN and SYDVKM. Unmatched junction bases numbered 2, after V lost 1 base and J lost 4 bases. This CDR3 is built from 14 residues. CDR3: CASSLLTGGYGYTF. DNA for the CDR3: TGTGCCAGCAGTTTATTAACAGGGGGCTATGGCTACACCTTC.

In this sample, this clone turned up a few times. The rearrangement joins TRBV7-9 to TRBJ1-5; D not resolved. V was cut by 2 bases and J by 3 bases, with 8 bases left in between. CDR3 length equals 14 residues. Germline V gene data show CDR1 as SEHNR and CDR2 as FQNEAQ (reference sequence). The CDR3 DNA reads TGTGCCAGCAGCTTATCGAGCTACAATCAGCCCCAGCATTTT. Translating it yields CASSLSSYNQPQHF.

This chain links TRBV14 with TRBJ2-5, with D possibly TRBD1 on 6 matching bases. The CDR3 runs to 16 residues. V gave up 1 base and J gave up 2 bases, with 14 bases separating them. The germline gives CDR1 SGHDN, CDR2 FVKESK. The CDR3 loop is CASSQVSGQIQETQYF. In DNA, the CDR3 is TGTGCCAGCAGCCAAGTCTCAGGACAGATACAAGAGACCCAGTACTTC. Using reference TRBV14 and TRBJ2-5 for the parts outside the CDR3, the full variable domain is EAGVTQFPSHSVIEKGQTVTLRCDPISGHDNLYWYRRVMGKEIKFLLHFVKESKQDESGMPNNRFLAERTGGTYSTLKVQPAELEDSGVYFCASSQVSGQIQETQYFGPGTRLLVL.

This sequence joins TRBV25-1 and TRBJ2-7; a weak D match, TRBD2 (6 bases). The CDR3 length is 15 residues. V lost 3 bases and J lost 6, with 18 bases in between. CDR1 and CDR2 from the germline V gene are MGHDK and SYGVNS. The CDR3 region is CASSDGTFGGGEQYF. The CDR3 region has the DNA TGTGCCAGCAGTGACGGGACTTTTGGGGGAGGCGAGCAGTACTTC.

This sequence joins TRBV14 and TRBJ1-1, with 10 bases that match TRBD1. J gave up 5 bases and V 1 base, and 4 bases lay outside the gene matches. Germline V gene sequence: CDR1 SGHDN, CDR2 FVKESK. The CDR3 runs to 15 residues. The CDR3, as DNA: TGTGCCAGCAGCCAAGGGGGACAGGGGAGAACTGAAGCTTTCTTT. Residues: CASSQGGQGRTEAFF.

The CDR3 sequence is CASSLLGPPSSGNTIYF. The DNA of the CDR3 is TGTGCCAGCAGCTTGCTGGGACCGCCTAGCTCTGGAAACACCATATATTTT. The V call is TRBV5-6, the J call TRBJ1-3; D is perhaps TRBD1 (5 bases). Germline CDR1 and CDR2: SGHDT and YYEEEE. Trimming pared 1 base from V and 0 bases from J, leaving 14 bases between. The CDR3 length is 17 residues.

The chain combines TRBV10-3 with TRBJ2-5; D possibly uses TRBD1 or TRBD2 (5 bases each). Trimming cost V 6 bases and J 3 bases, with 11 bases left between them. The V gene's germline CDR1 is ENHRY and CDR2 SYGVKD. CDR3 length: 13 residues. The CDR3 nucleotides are TGTGCCATCAGATCACAGGAGGAAGAGACCCAGTACTTC. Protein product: CAIRSQEEETQYF.

This chain's CDR3 is CSAKEAFF. CDR3 nucleotide sequence: TGCAGTGCAAAAGAAGCTTTCTTT. The chain is built from TRBV20-1 and TRBJ1-1; D uncertain. Deletions cut 6 bases from V and 8 bases from J, with 4 bases between. The CDR3 totals 8 residues. Germline loops: CDR1 DFQATT, CDR2 SNEGSKA (reference sequence).

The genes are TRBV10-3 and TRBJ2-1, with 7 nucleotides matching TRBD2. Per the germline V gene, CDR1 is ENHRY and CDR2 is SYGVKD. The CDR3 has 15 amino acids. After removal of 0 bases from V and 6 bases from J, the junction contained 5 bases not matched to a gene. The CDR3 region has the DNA TGTGCCATCAGTGAGTCGAGCGGGATCGGCAATGAGCAGTTCTTC. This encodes CAISESSGIGNEQFF.

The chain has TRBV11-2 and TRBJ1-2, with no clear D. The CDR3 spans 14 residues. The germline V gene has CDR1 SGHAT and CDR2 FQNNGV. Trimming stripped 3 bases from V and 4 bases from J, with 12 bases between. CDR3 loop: CASSFNPLAYGYTF. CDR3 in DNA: TGTGCCAGCAGCTTCAATCCCCTCGCCTATGGCTACACCTTC.

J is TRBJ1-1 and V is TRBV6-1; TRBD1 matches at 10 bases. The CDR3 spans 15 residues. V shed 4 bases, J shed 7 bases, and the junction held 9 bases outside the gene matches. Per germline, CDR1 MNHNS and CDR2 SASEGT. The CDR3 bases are TGTGCCAGCAGTGCGAGACAGGGGGCTGGGGGTGAAGCTTTCTTT. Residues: CASSARQGAGGEAFF.

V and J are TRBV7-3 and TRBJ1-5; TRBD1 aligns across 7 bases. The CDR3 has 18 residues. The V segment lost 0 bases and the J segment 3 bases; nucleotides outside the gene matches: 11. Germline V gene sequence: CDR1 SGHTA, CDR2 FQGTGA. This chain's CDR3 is CASSLTPGRTGPNQPQHF. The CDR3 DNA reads TGTGCCAGCAGCTTAACTCCGGGCCGGACAGGACCCAATCAGCCCCAGCATTTT.

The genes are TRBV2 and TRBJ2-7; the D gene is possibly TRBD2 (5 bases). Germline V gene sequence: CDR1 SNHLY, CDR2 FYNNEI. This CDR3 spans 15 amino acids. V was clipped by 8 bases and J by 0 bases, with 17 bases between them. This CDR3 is CASGGQDVLSYEQYF. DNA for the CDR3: TGTGCCAGCGGAGGCCAGGACGTCCTCTCCTACGAGCAGTACTTC.

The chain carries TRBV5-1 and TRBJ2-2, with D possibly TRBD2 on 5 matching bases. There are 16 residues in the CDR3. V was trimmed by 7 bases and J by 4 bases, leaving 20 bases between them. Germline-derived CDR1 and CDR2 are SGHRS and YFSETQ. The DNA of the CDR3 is TGCGCCAGCCAGCAGACGTACGGGGTGACCACCGGGGAGCTGTTTTTT. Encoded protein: CASQQTYGVTTGELFF.

The CDR3 nucleotides are TGCGCCAGCAGCAAGACCTCCGACAGGGAAGGGGGCTACACCTTC. Translating it yields CASSKTSDREGGYTF. The gene calls are TRBV5-1 and TRBJ1-2, with 7 bases identical to TRBD1. The CDR3 totals 15 residues. J gave up 8 bases and V 4 bases, and 14 bases lay outside the gene matches. Germline V gene lookup returns CDR1 SGHRS and CDR2 YFSETQ.

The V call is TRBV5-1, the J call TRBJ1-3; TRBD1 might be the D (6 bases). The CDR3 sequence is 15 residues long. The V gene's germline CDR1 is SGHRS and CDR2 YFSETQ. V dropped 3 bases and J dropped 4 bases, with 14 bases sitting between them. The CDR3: CASSSPGDTGNTIYF. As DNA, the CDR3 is TGCGCCAGCAGCTCTCCAGGGGATACAGGAAACACCATATATTTT.

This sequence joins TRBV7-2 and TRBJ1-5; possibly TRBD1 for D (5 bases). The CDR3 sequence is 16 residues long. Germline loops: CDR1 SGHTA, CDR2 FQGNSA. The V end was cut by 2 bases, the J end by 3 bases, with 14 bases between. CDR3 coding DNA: TGTGCCAGCAGCTTACAGGGCGGGGGGAACAATCAGCCCCAGCATTTT. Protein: CASSLQGGGNNQPQHF. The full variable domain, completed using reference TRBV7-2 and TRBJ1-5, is GAGVSQSPSNKVTEKGKDVELRCDPISGHTALYWYRQSLGQGLEFLIYFQGNSAPDKSGLPSDRFSAERTGGSVSTLTIQRTQQEDSAVYLCASSLQGGGNNQPQHFGDGTRLSIL.

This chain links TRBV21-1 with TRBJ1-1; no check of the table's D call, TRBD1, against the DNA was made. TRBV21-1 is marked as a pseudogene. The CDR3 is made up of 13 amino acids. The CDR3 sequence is CASSKYGPHGAFF. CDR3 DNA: TGTGCCAGCAGCAAATATGGGCCCCACGGAGCTTTCTTT.

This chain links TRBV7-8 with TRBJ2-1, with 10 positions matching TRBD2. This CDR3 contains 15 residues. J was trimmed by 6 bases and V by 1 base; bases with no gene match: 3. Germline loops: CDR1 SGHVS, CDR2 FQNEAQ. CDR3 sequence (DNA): TGTGCCAGCAGCTTAGAGGGACTAGCGCGCAATGAGCAGTTCTTC. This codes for CASSLEGLARNEQFF.

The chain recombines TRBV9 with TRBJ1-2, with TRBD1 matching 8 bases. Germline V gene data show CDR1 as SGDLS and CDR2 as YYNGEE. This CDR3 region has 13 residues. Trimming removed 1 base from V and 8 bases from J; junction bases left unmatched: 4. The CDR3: CASSVLTGEGYTF. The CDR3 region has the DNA TGTGCCAGCAGCGTATTGACAGGGGAAGGCTACACCTTC. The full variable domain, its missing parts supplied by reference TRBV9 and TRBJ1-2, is DSGVTQTPKHLITATGQRVTLRCSPRSGDLSVYWYQQSLDQGLQFLIQYYNGEERAKGNILERFSAQQFPDLHSELNLSSLELGDSALYFCASSVLTGEGYTFGSGTRLTVV.

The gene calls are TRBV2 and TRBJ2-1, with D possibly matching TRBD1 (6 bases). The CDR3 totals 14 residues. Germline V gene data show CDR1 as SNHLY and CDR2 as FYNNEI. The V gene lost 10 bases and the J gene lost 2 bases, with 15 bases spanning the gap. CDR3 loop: CATAQGVTYNEQFF. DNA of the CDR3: TGTGCCACCGCACAGGGAGTGACCTACAATGAGCAGTTCTTC.

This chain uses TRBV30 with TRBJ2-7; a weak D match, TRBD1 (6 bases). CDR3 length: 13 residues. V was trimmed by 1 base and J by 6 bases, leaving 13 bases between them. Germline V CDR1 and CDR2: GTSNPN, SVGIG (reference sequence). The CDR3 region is CAWSGGQIGEQYF. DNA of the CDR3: TGTGCCTGGAGTGGTGGACAGATCGGCGAGCAGTACTTC.

This CDR3 reads CASSSWTGLHYGYTF. The DNA of the CDR3 is TGTGCCAGCAGCAGCTGGACAGGGCTACACTATGGCTACACCTTC. The rearrangement joins TRBV7-2 to TRBJ1-2; 8 bases are shared with TRBD1. Germline V lookup: CDR1 SGHTA, CDR2 FQGNSA. V shed 5 bases and J 3 bases; nucleotides not matched to a gene: 8. The CDR3 sequence is 15 residues long. Complete variable domain (other parts from reference TRBV7-2 and TRBJ1-2): GAGVSQSPSNKVTEKGKDVELRCDPISGHTALYWYRQSLGQGLEFLIYFQGNSAPDKSGLPSDRFSAERTGGSVSTLTIQRTQQEDSAVYLCASSSWTGLHYGYTFGSGTRLTVV.